These 6 T cell receptor beta chains originate from one sample sequenced in a study of T-cell memory formation after mild COVID-19. TCRdb called the 5' RACE reads again in MiXCR, with one record for every CDR3 protein. The sample includes about 310,000 distinct CDR3 sequences, just under 20% of them seen just once. The sequencing sample was made of PBMCs or a T cell subset sorted from them (not recorded which). The receptors shown here come from a man between 18 and 29 years old who had mild COVID-19 (a few samples of this study predate the infection). Cell type and time point are not known.

The chain is built from TRBV18 and TRBJ1-2; D ambiguous. The V end lost 6 bases, the J end lost 13 bases, and 21 bases lay between the germline ends. CDR3 length: 13 residues. From germline, CDR1 is KGHSH and CDR2 LQKENI. In DNA, the CDR3 is TGTGCCAGCTCCCCGTCGGACTCCCGAGGGAGCACCTTC. Residues: CASSPSDSRGSTF.

V is TRBV5-5 and J is TRBJ1-5; tentatively, D is TRBD1 (5 bases). CDR3 length: 16 amino acids. The germline CDR1 and CDR2 sequences are SGHKS and YYEKEE (reference sequence). Trimming cost V 0 bases and J 6 bases, with 16 bases left between them. The CDR3 spells CASSLDLGGLGQPQHF. CDR3 DNA sequence: TGTGCCAGCAGCTTGGATTTGGGGGGTTTGGGTCAGCCCCAGCATTTT.

Only a few counts were recorded for this clonotype. The chain employs TRBV20-1 and TRBJ2-7, with 9 bases that match TRBD1. J lost 5 bases, V lost 5 bases, and 7 bases had no gene match. CDR3 length equals 13 residues. CDR1 and CDR2 (germline): DFQATT, SNEGSKA (reference sequence). This chain's CDR3 is CSAFYRGQDEQYF. As DNA, the CDR3 is TGCAGTGCTTTTTACAGGGGGCAGGACGAGCAGTACTTC.

The chain links TRBV12-3 or TRBV12-4 to TRBJ2-3; D is possibly TRBD1 or TRBD2 (6 bases each). The V gene lost 3 bases and the J gene lost 8 bases, with 15 bases spanning the gap. This CDR3 has 14 residues. The CDR3 loop is CASSFGTGAGTQYF. As DNA, the CDR3 is TGTGCCAGCAGTTTCGGGACGGGGGCAGGTACGCAGTATTTT.

This clonotype came up a few times. The chain is built from TRBV5-1 and TRBJ1-1; D not certain. Trimming removed 0 bases at V and 0 bases at J, with 12 bases between. The CDR3 loop spans 16 amino acids. Germline V gene lookup returns CDR1 SGHRS and CDR2 YFSETQ. The chain's CDR3 is CASSLASAPLNTEAFF. Here the CDR3 DNA reads TGCGCCAGCAGCTTGGCGAGCGCGCCCCTGAACACTGAAGCTTTCTTT.

This clonotype has just a few counts. V usage is TRBV3-1 and J usage is TRBJ1-2, with 8 bases matching TRBD1. The V gene end was trimmed by 3 bases and the J gene end by 4 bases; junction bases not matched to a gene: 4. Germline lookup yields CDR1 LGHDT and CDR2 YNNKEL (reference sequence). CDR3 length: 14 residues. As DNA, the CDR3 is TGTGCCAGCAGCCAGGAACAGGGGGTCTATGGCTACACCTTC. Its protein product is CASSQEQGVYGYTF.